This T cell receptor (beta chain) was sequenced during a study of tumor-infiltrating lymphocytes in localized non-small cell lung cancer. As for the study in general: The cohort mixed smokers and never-smokers, several histologies, and some post-neoadjuvant-chemotherapy samples. Each patient gave resected tumor and non-adjacent uninvolved lung tissue. Overall study findings and caveats: TCRbeta sequencing showed higher T cell infiltration in tumors than uninvolved lung.

The germline V gene has CDR1 SGHRS and CDR2 YFSETQ. The CDR3 is made up of 15 amino acids. Trimming stripped 0 bases from V and 5 bases from J, with 12 bases between. For this clone: Its target is not known.

Method: immunoSEQ multiplex PCR; TCRdb's copy keeps in-frame clones and lacks some. The sample yields about 7,000 clones, 60% to 80% seen once. The V gene is TRBV5-1, the J gene TRBJ2-1, with D possibly being TRBD1 or TRBD2 (5 bases each). The clonotype comes from a human donor with non-small cell lung cancer. The sample comprised uninvolved lung tissue not adjacent to the tumor. The DNA for the CDR3 is TGCGCCAGCAGCTTGGATTGGGGACCCAACAATGAGCAGTTCTTC. As protein: CASSLDWGPNNEQFF.